The sequence of this T cell receptor beta chain was determined in a study of blood T cell repertoires in COVID-19. Study information: The origin of the acute and convalescent COVID-19 samples was the United States, Italy and Spain.

The table came from immunoSEQ multiplex PCR; TCRdb's copy has only in-frame clones and leaves some out. The table lists around 260,000 clones, over 70% of them singletons, with around 1.5% in the top ten. The CDR3 contains 12 residues. Trimming removed 8 bases from V and 8 bases from J, with 15 bases in between. Germline-derived CDR1 and CDR2 are MNHEY and SVGAGI. Sequencing was carried out using peripheral blood. The source is a woman in her 40s who had recovered from COVID-19. The chain joins TRBV6-5 to TRBJ1-2, with TRBD1 as a possible D gene (5 bases). The CDR3 DNA sequence: TGTGCCAGCGCCCCTGCAGGGCAAGGCTACACCTTC. Protein: CASAPAGQGYTF.